The clone carrying this T cell receptor (beta chain) was observed many times. Using RNA transcripts as the source, TCR beta CDR3 regions were amplified. HTBI primers were used for first-round RT-PCR of the TCR CDR3. TCRdb used MiXCR to reprocess the multiplex PCR reads, holding one entry per CDR3 protein. The table lists approximately 510,000 distinct CDR3 sequences, less than 25% of them singletons. This CDR3 is 14 amino acids long. With 5 bases removed from V and 4 bases from J, the gap between germline ends came to 14 bases. CDR1 and CDR2 from the germline V gene are LNHDA and SQIVND (reference sequence). The sample belongs to a study of T cells in Graves' hyperthyroidism and ophthalmopathy.

This sequence joins TRBV19 and TRBJ1-2; no clear D. This receptor was taken from a man younger than 30 with Graves' hyperthyroidism. The sequenced sample was blood. CDR3 bases: TGTGCCAGTAGTCCGGGATCCCTCGGCTATGGCTACACCTTC. This codes for CASSPGSLGYGYTF.